Below are 17 T cell receptor beta chains sequenced from a single sample in a study of T cell responses to AZD1222 COVID-19 vaccine. Here immunoSEQ multiplex PCR was the method, and the copy in TCRdb shows in-frame clones only, minus some. The table lists roughly 160,000 clones, approximately 90% of them singletons. The specimen comprised peripheral blood, sampled on day 0 of AZD1222 vaccination. All receptors come from an adult in good health.

The chain is built from TRBV13 and TRBJ1-5; D gene ambiguous. The CDR3 extends over 14 amino acids. With 3 bases removed from V and 3 bases from J, the gap between germline ends came to 9 bases. Per germline, CDR1 PRHDT and CDR2 FYEKMQ (reference sequence). The CDR3 region has the DNA TGTGCCAGCAGCTTCTCGGGGAACAATCAGCCCCAGCATTTT. Amino acid sequence: CASSFSGNNQPQHF.

This sequence joins TRBV6-5 and TRBJ1-3, with 7 bases identical to TRBD1. Germline V gene lookup returns CDR1 MNHEY and CDR2 SVGAGI. The CDR3 has 15 residues. Trimming took 5 bases from V and 0 from J; bases not matched to a gene: 4. CDR3 residues: CASSRQGLSGNTIYF. The CDR3, as DNA: TGTGCCAGCAGTCGACAGGGTCTCTCTGGAAACACCATATATTTT.

This chain links TRBV10-3 with TRBJ1-1; D call uncertain. Germline CDR1 is ENHRY and CDR2 is SYGVKD. V lost 2 bases to trimming and J lost 2 bases, with 6 bases between them. CDR3 size: 13 residues. CDR3 in amino acids: CAISEVGNTEAFF. CDR3 nucleotides: TGTGCCATCAGTGAGGTCGGAAACACTGAAGCTTTCTTT.

This rearrangement joins TRBV9 to TRBJ2-3; 10 bases map to TRBD2. The CDR3 sequence is 18 residues long. Germline CDR1 SGDLS, CDR2 YYNGEE. V was pared by 0 bases and J by 1 base, with 8 bases of the junction left unmatched. CDR3 in amino acids: CASSVAASGSLGTDTQYF. CDR3 in DNA: TGTGCCAGCAGCGTAGCGGCTAGCGGGAGTTTGGGCACAGATACGCAGTATTTT.

This clone was counted only a few times. This chain uses TRBV9 with TRBJ2-2, with D possibly TRBD2 on 6 matching bases. The germline V and J ends were trimmed by 7 bases and 7 bases, with 20 bases remaining between them. This CDR3 is 15 amino acids long. Germline CDR1 reads SGDLS; CDR2 reads YYNGEE. CDR3 loop: CASSLSGLPGGELFF. The CDR3 DNA follows: TGTGCCAGCTCCCTTAGCGGACTTCCCGGCGGGGAGCTGTTTTTT.

The J gene is TRBJ2-7, the V gene TRBV29-1; D may match TRBD1 or TRBD2 (5 bases each). V shed 5 bases and J shed 3 bases, with 14 bases lying between them. Germline V gene sequence: CDR1 SQVTM, CDR2 ANQGSEA. There are 13 residues in the CDR3. CDR3: CSVSGTLFYEQYF. CDR3 in DNA: TGCAGCGTTTCCGGGACCCTCTTCTACGAGCAGTACTTC.

This clone is a singleton in its sample. The chain links TRBV5-6 to TRBJ1-6, with 10 nucleotides matching TRBD1. V lost 0 bases, J lost 18 bases, and 3 bases stayed unmatched. CDR1 and CDR2 from the germline V gene are SGHDT and YYEEEE. This CDR3 is 12 amino acids long. The CDR3 DNA is TGTGCCAGCAGCTTGGCTGGGACAGGGGACCACTTT. Residues: CASSLAGTGDHF.

The chain couples TRBV4-1 to TRBJ1-5; 12 bases are a match to TRBD1. V shed 3 bases, J shed 6 bases, and the junction held 3 bases outside the gene matches. CDR3 length equals 15 residues. Germline lookup yields CDR1 MGHRA and CDR2 YSYEKL. CDR3 region: CASSQGQGAIQPQHF. The CDR3 nucleotides are TGCGCCAGCAGCCAGGGACAGGGGGCTATTCAGCCCCAGCATTTT.

This chain links TRBV3-1 (or the pseudogene TRBV3-2) with TRBJ2-2, with unresolved D. V was shortened by 3 bases and J by 6 bases, with 11 bases between the two germline ends. This CDR3 has 14 residues. CDR1 is LGHDT, CDR2 YNNKEL, per germline (reference sequence). The CDR3 spells CASSQQPGSGELFF. As DNA, the CDR3 is TGTGCCAGCAGCCAGCAGCCCGGCTCCGGGGAGCTGTTTTTT.

This clone was observed a handful of times. Within the sample, other DNA sequences also encode this same CDR3. This sequence joins TRBV19 and TRBJ1-1; tentative D call: TRBD1 (6 bases). Germline loops: CDR1 LNHDA, CDR2 SQIVND (reference sequence). The V gene lost 3 bases and the J gene lost 5 bases, with 7 bases spanning the gap. CDR3 size: 12 residues. The CDR3 reads CASSIQGTEAFF. Here the CDR3 DNA reads TGTGCCAGTAGTATTCAGGGGACTGAAGCTTTCTTT.

The gene calls are TRBV4-2 and TRBJ1-5; possible D gene TRBD1, 5 bases. Trimming shortened V by 0 bases and J by 11 bases, and 11 bases separated the two germline ends. The CDR3 covers 13 residues. Germline assignment: CDR1 LGHNA and CDR2 YNFKEQ. The CDR3 loop is CASSQDFRGSQHF. The CDR3 DNA reads as TGTGCCAGCAGCCAAGATTTTAGGGGTTCCCAGCATTTT.

The table lists this clone with a few counts. The same CDR3 is also encoded by other DNA sequences in this sample. The chain has TRBV28 and TRBJ1-1; D gene ambiguous. Trimming cost V 6 bases and J 6 bases, with 17 bases left between them. In germline, CDR1 is MDHEN, CDR2 SYDVKM. This CDR3 spans 14 amino acids. The CDR3, as DNA: TGTGCCAGCAGCTTCAAAGGTTTGTTGGCTGAAGCTTTCTTT. As protein: CASSFKGLLAEAFF. The full variable domain, in which reference TRBV28 and TRBJ1-1 provide the parts outside the CDR3, is DVKVTQSSRYLVKRTGEKVFLECVQDMDHENMFWYRQDPGLGLRLIYFSYDVKMKEKGDIPEGYSVSREKKERFSLILESASTNQTSMYLCASSFKGLLAEAFFGQGTRLTVV.

The V and J genes are TRBV9 and TRBJ2-5; D may be TRBD2 (7 bases). Trimming left V 4 bases short and J 1 base short, with 14 bases between. CDR3 size: 15 residues. Germline CDR1 SGDLS, CDR2 YYNGEE. The CDR3 protein is CASSPRGGPQETQYF. In DNA form, the CDR3 reads TGTGCCAGCAGCCCTAGGGGGGGCCCCCAAGAGACCCAGTACTTC.

This clone was seen more than once but under ten times. The chain has TRBV5-1 and TRBJ1-2; 8 bases line up with TRBD1. From germline, CDR1 is SGHRS and CDR2 YFSETQ. V shed 3 bases and J 7 bases; nucleotides not matched to a gene: 5. This CDR3 is built from 13 residues. The CDR3 DNA reads TGCGCCAGCAGCTCGACAGGGGTGGGTGGCTACACCTTC. This codes for CASSSTGVGGYTF.

The CDR3 region has the DNA TGTGCCAGCAGTTTGAACAGGGGTAGGCAGCCCCAGCATTTT. Amino acid sequence: CASSLNRGRQPQHF. V is TRBV28 and J is TRBJ1-5, with 7 positions matching TRBD1. Losses at the gene ends were 3 bases for V and 7 bases for J; bases not matched to a gene: 6. Germline V lookup: CDR1 MDHEN, CDR2 SYDVKM. There are 14 residues in the CDR3.

This clone occurred a few times. For the CDR3, the DNA is TGTGCCACCAGTGGCCCAACCAAAGAGACCCAGTACTTC. Its translation: CATSGPTKETQYF. The chain links TRBV24-1 to TRBJ2-5; no reliable D call. Germline V gene lookup returns CDR1 KGHDR and CDR2 SFDVKD. V dropped 5 bases and J dropped 3 bases, with 9 bases sitting between them. The CDR3 spans 13 residues.

The genes are TRBV5-6 and TRBJ2-7, with 7 bases matching TRBD1. This CDR3 has 15 amino acids. CDR1 and CDR2 (germline): SGHDT, YYEEEE. V gave up 3 bases and J gave up 9 bases; unmatched junction bases: 15. In DNA form, the CDR3 reads TGTGCCAGCAGCTGGGGGACAGACCTTCTGTCGGTGCAGTACTTC. It is translated as CASSWGTDLLSVQYF.